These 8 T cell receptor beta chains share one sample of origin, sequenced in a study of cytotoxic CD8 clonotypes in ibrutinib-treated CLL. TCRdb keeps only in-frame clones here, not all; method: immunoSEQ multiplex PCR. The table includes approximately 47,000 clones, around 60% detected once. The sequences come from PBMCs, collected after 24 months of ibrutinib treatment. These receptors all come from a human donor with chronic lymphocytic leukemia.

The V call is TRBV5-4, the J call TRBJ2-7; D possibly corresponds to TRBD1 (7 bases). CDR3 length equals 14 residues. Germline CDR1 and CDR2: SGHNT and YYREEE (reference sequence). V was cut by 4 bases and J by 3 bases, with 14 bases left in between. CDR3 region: CASSRRGQFYEQYF. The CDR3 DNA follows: TGTGCCAGCAGCAGGAGGGGACAGTTCTACGAGCAGTACTTC.

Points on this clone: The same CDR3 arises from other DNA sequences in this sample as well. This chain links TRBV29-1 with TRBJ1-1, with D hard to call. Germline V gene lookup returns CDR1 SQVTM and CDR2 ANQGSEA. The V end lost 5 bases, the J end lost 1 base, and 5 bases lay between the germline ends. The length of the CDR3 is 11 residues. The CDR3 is CSVSGNTEAFF. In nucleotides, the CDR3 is TGCAGCGTTTCCGGGAACACTGAAGCTTTCTTT.

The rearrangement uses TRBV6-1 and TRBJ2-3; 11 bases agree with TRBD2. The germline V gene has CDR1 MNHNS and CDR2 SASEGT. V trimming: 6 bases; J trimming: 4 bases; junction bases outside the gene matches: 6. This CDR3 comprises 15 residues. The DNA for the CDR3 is TGTGCCAGCAGCCCCGGGACTAGCGGCCCAGATACGCAGTATTTT. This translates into CASSPGTSGPDTQYF.

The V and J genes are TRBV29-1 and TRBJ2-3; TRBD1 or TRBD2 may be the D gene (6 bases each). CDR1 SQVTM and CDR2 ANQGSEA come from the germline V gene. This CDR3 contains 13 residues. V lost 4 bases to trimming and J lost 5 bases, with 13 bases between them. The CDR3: CSVAPGGQDTQYF. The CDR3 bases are TGCAGCGTTGCCCCCGGGGGACAAGATACGCAGTATTTT.

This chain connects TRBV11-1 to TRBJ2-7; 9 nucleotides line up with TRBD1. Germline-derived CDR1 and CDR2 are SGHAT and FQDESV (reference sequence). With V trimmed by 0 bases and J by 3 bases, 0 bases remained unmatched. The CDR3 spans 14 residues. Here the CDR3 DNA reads TGTGCCAGCAGCTTAGCGACAGGGGGCTACGAGCAGTACTTC. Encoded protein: CASSLATGGYEQYF.

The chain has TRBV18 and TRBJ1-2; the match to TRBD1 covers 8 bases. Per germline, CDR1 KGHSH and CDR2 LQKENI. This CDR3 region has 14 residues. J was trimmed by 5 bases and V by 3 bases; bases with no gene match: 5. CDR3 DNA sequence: TGTGCCAGCTCACCTCCGGACAGGGCTTATGGCTACACCTTC. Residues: CASSPPDRAYGYTF.

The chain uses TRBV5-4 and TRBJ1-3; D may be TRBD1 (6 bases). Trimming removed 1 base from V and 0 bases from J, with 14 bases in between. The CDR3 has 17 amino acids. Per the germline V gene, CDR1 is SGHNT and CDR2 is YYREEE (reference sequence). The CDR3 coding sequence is TGTGCCAGCAGCTTGTTCGGGGGCCCCAGCTCTGGAAACACCATATATTTT. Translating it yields CASSLFGGPSSGNTIYF. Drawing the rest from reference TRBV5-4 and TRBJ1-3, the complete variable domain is ETGVTQSPTHLIKTRGQQVTLRCSSQSGHNTVSWYQQALGQGPQFIFQYYREEENGRGNFPPRFSGLQFPNYSSELNVNALELDDSALYLCASSLFGGPSSGNTIYFGEGSWLTVV.

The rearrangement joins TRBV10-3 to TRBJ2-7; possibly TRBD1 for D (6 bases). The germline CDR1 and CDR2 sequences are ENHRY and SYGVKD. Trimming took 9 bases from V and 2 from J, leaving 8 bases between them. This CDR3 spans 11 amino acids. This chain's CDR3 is CAIGQTYEQYF. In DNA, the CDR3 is TGTGCCATTGGACAGACCTACGAGCAGTACTTC.